One and the same sample provided the 15 T cell receptor beta chains below, sequenced in a study of metastatic and nonmetastatic thyroid tumors. MiXCR reprocessed the PCR reads for TCRdb. The repertoire includes approximately 74,000 clones, approximately 15% of them detected once, and under 8% sits in the top ten. All patients were untreated before thyroid surgery. Sequencing was performed on blood. The receptors here all came from a male donor with papillary thyroid cancer or a benign thyroid nodule (not recorded which). Some clones in this sample may be carry-over from other donors' samples.

This clone was observed at least ten times. The sample carries other DNA sequences with the same CDR3. The J gene is TRBJ2-1, the V gene TRBV24-1, with D perhaps matching TRBD2 (6 bases). Germline CDR1 is KGHDR and CDR2 is SFDVKD. This CDR3 comprises 15 residues. V was trimmed by 9 bases and J by 0 bases, leaving 14 bases between them. CDR3 amino acids: CATAPAAGSYNEQFF. Here the CDR3 DNA reads TGTGCCACCGCCCCGGCAGCGGGCTCCTACAATGAGCAGTTCTTC.

This clone was seen many times. The V call is TRBV2, the J call TRBJ2-1; D unclear. Trimming stripped 2 bases from V and 7 bases from J, with 3 bases between. Germline CDR1 is SNHLY and CDR2 is FYNNEI. The CDR3 is made up of 11 amino acids. The CDR3 loop reads CASSELNEQFF. CDR3 coding DNA: TGTGCCAGCAGTGAATTAAATGAGCAGTTCTTC.

The table lists this clone with a few counts. The chain links TRBV27 to TRBJ1-6; tentative D call: TRBD1 (6 bases). The CDR3 length is 17 residues. The germline CDR1 and CDR2 sequences are MNHEY and SMNVEV (reference sequence). Trimming took off 2 bases at V and 7 bases at J, with 18 bases between the two ends. The CDR3 bases are TGTGCCAGCAGTTTAAGCCCCAGGGGCGGGGCCAATTCACCCCTCCACTTT. Amino acid sequence: CASSLSPRGGANSPLHF.

The chain couples TRBV7-2 to TRBJ2-1; possibly TRBD1 or TRBD2 for D (5 bases each). The germline V gene encodes CDR1 SGHTA and CDR2 FQGNSA. This CDR3 is built from 17 residues. Trimming removed 5 bases from V and 9 bases from J, with 26 bases in between. The CDR3 nucleotides are TGTGCCAGCAGCCCCCCGCGTGGGGGATTTGGACCTGGTGAGCAGTTCTTC. This gives the protein CASSPPRGGFGPGEQFF.

This clone was detected ten times or more. The CDR3 nucleotides read TGTGCCAGCAGTTATTTGGGGGACAGGGGGATAAACACTGAAGCTTTCTTT. Translated: CASSYLGDRGINTEAFF. The J gene is TRBJ1-1, the V gene TRBV28, with 11 bases that match TRBD1. The junction had 9 bases not matched to a gene; V was cut back by 4 bases and J by 2 bases. Germline V gene lookup returns CDR1 MDHEN and CDR2 SYDVKM. The CDR3 totals 17 residues. The complete variable domain, with remaining parts taken from reference TRBV28 and TRBJ1-1, reads DVKVTQSSRYLVKRTGEKVFLECVQDMDHENMFWYRQDPGLGLRLIYFSYDVKMKEKGDIPEGYSVSREKKERFSLILESASTNQTSMYLCASSYLGDRGINTEAFFGQGTRLTVV.

The chain recombines TRBV6-1 with TRBJ2-7; D is uncertain. V was pared by 0 bases and J by 3 bases, with 12 bases between. Germline CDR1 is MNHNS and CDR2 is SASEGT. This CDR3 has 15 residues. The CDR3 nucleotides read TGTGCCAGCAGTGAAGCTGAAGGGCACTGCTACGAGCAGTACTTC. Its translation is CASSEAEGHCYEQYF.

This clone occurred many times. V and J are TRBV19 and TRBJ2-1, with TRBD2 identical over 16 bases. Per the germline V gene, CDR1 is LNHDA and CDR2 is SQIVND (reference sequence). The CDR3 length is 18 residues. The V gene end was trimmed by 2 bases and the J gene end by 5 bases; junction bases not matched to a gene: 6. The CDR3 DNA reads as TGTGCCAGTAGTATATTTGGGACTAGCGGGAGGGGCAACAATGAGCAGTTCTTC. Its translation: CASSIFGTSGRGNNEQFF. The full variable domain, with the rest looked up from reference TRBV19 and TRBJ2-1, is DGGITQSPKYLFRKEGQNVTLSCEQNLNHDAMYWYRQDPGQGLRLIYYSQIVNDFQKGDIAEGYSVSREKKESFPLTVTSAQKNPTAFYLCASSIFGTSGRGNNEQFFGPGTRLTVL.

This clone was counted ten times or more. The gene calls are TRBV28 and TRBJ1-1; no reliable D call. CDR1 and CDR2 (germline): MDHEN, SYDVKM. The CDR3 is 12 residues long. Trimming took 7 bases from V and 3 from J, leaving 9 bases between them. CDR3 bases: TGTGCCAGCACAGAACGGGACACTGAAGCTTTCTTT. This codes for CASTERDTEAFF.

This clone was seen at least ten times. Other DNA sequences in the same sample also yield this CDR3. The J gene is TRBJ2-2, the V gene TRBV9, with D possibly being TRBD2 (6 bases). Germline assignment: CDR1 SGDLS and CDR2 YYNGEE. Trimming pared 0 bases from V and 4 bases from J, leaving 10 bases between. There are 15 residues in the CDR3. CDR3 sequence: CASSVDGSSTGELFF. CDR3 DNA sequence: TGTGCCAGCAGCGTAGACGGGAGCAGCACCGGGGAGCTGTTTTTT.

This clone was counted many times. Other nucleotide sequences from this sample produce the same CDR3. This chain links TRBV19 with TRBJ2-4, with 9 bases aligning to TRBD1. Germline-derived CDR1 and CDR2 are LNHDA and SQIVND (reference sequence). The CDR3 spans 14 residues. V gave up 8 bases and J gave up 7 bases; unmatched junction bases: 9. The CDR3 DNA sequence: TGTGCCAGTCGACAACAGGGGGCTGGGAACATTCAGTACTTC. Its protein product is CASRQQGAGNIQYF.

There are many counts of this clone. The rearrangement joins TRBV11-1 to TRBJ2-7, with unresolved D. This CDR3 comprises 16 residues. The germline V gene encodes CDR1 SGHAT and CDR2 FQDESV (reference sequence). Trimming cost V 5 bases and J 1 base, with 18 bases left between them. The CDR3 bases are TGTGCCAGCAGCCCCCGCAAGATTGGGGTGTCCTACGAGCAGTACTTC. It translates to CASSPRKIGVSYEQYF.

This clone came up many times. The chain recombines TRBV2 with TRBJ2-3; TRBD2 might be the D (5 bases). This CDR3 is built from 16 residues. V lost 6 bases and J 2 bases, leaving 18 bases between the germline ends. Per the germline V gene, CDR1 is SNHLY and CDR2 is FYNNEI. DNA for the CDR3: TGTGCCAGCAGCCTAGACATACTAGGCGTCACAGATACGCAGTATTTT. Amino acid sequence: CASSLDILGVTDTQYF. Full variable domain (outside the CDR3, taken from reference TRBV2 and TRBJ2-3): EPEVTQTPSHQVTQMGQEVILRCVPISNHLYFYWYRQILGQKVEFLVSFYNNEISEKSEIFDDQFSVERPDGSNFTLKIRSTKLEDSAMYFCASSLDILGVTDTQYFGPGTRLTVL.

This clone appeared many times. This chain connects TRBV28 to TRBJ2-5; D remains ambiguous. The CDR3 consists of 15 residues. Germline values: CDR1 MDHEN, CDR2 SYDVKM. V gave up 1 base and J gave up 1 base, with 10 bases separating them. The CDR3 DNA reads as TGTGCCAGCAGTTTATTGTGGCCGAGCCAAGAGACCCAGTACTTC. Protein sequence: CASSLLWPSQETQYF.

This clone was observed many times. The gene calls are TRBV5-8 and TRBJ1-1; 10 bases are shared with TRBD1. The CDR3 runs 16 residues. J gave up 7 bases and V 2 bases, and 11 bases lay outside the gene matches. The germline V gene encodes CDR1 SGHTS and CDR2 YDEGEE. The CDR3: CASSFSGTGVDDEAFF. CDR3 DNA sequence: TGTGCCAGCAGCTTTTCCGGGACAGGGGTCGATGATGAAGCTTTCTTT. The full variable domain, with the rest looked up from reference TRBV5-8 and TRBJ1-1, is EAGVTQSPTHLIKTRGQQATLRCSPISGHTSVYWYQQALGLGLQFLLWYDEGEERNRGNFPPRFSGRQFPNYSSELNVNALELEDSALYLCASSFSGTGVDDEAFFGQGTRLTVV.

This clone was counted at least ten times. The rearrangement uses TRBV3-1 and TRBJ1-4; unclear D gene. The CDR3 extends over 14 amino acids. The V end was cut by 4 bases, the J end by 7 bases, with 13 bases between. The germline gives CDR1 LGHDT, CDR2 YNNKEL (reference sequence). CDR3 sequence reads: CASSRVTNAEKLFF. The CDR3 coding sequence is TGTGCCAGCAGCCGTGTTACAAACGCTGAAAAACTGTTTTTT.